These 28 T cell receptor beta chains were sequenced from one sample in a study of cytomegalovirus exposure and HLA in healthy donors. The primer mix had 60 Vbeta and 13 Jbeta primers. Profiling relied on immunoSEQ multiplex PCR, and the TCRdb table lists in-frame clones only, not all of them. Counted here are a few hundred thousand clones, approximately 91% occurring once; the ten biggest clones make up 1.5% to 2%. Material: PBMCs. The receptors stem from a girl aged 2 to 9 in good health and CMV-seronegative.

V usage is TRBV6-6 and J usage is TRBJ1-5, with 8 bases that match TRBD1. After removal of 1 base from V and 5 bases from J, the junction contained 4 bases not matched to a gene. The CDR3 length is 15 residues. Germline CDR1 reads MNHNY; CDR2 reads SVGAGI (reference sequence). This CDR3 is CASSYWTGWDQPQHF. In DNA form, the CDR3 reads TGTGCCAGCAGTTACTGGACAGGGTGGGATCAGCCCCAGCATTTT.

In regard to this clone: The same CDR3 can be traced to other DNA sequences in this sample. The genes are TRBV18 and TRBJ2-7; TRBD2 might be the D (5 bases). V lost 3 bases to trimming and J lost 5 bases, with 11 bases between them. CDR1 is KGHSH and CDR2 is LQKENI in the germline V gene. The CDR3 has 13 amino acids. Written as DNA, the CDR3 is TGTGCCAGCTCACCGCCCTCGGGAAACGAGCAGTACTTC. Its protein product is CASSPPSGNEQYF.

The chain carries TRBV15 and TRBJ1-1, with unresolved D. Germline CDR1 LNHNV, CDR2 YYDKDF (reference sequence). Trimming left V 1 base short and J 3 bases short, with 9 bases between. This CDR3 is built from 14 residues. DNA for the CDR3: TGTGCCACCAGCAGAGGGGGAGGAGACACTGAAGCTTTCTTT. Amino acids: CATSRGGGDTEAFF.

The chain uses TRBV5-4 and TRBJ2-1; 10 bases are a match to TRBD2. From germline, CDR1 is SGHNT and CDR2 YYREEE (reference sequence). The V gene end was trimmed by 4 bases and the J gene end by 5 bases; junction bases not matched to a gene: 9. The CDR3 covers 16 residues. The CDR3 DNA reads as TGTGCCAGCAGCGACCGACTAGCGGGCGTGAACAATGAGCAGTTCTTC. The encoded protein is CASSDRLAGVNNEQFF. The whole variable domain, remainder taken from reference TRBV5-4 and TRBJ2-1, is ETGVTQSPTHLIKTRGQQVTLRCSSQSGHNTVSWYQQALGQGPQFIFQYYREEENGRGNFPPRFSGLQFPNYSSELNVNALELDDSALYLCASSDRLAGVNNEQFFGPGTRLTVL.

J is TRBJ1-2 and V is TRBV2; weak D call: TRBD1 (5 bases). The CDR3 length is 15 residues. The germline V gene encodes CDR1 SNHLY and CDR2 FYNNEI. Trimming cost V 6 bases and J 0 bases, with 14 bases left between them. The CDR3 nucleotides read TGTGCCAGCAGCCCACAGGTTGTTCCTAACTATGGCTACACCTTC. Its protein is CASSPQVVPNYGYTF.

The chain is built from TRBV9 and TRBJ2-7, with D perhaps TRBD2 (5 bases). Trimming took 3 bases from V and 4 from J, leaving 11 bases between them. The length of the CDR3 is 13 residues. CDR1 and CDR2 from the germline V gene are SGDLS and YYNGEE. The CDR3 sequence is CASSAAPGYEQYF. The CDR3 DNA is TGTGCCAGCAGCGCCGCCCCGGGGTACGAGCAGTACTTC.

This clone appeared once. The rearrangement joins TRBV2 to TRBJ1-2, with 8 positions matching TRBD1. The V segment lost 8 bases and the J segment 8 bases; nucleotides outside the gene matches: 10. Looked up from germline, CDR1 is SNHLY and CDR2 is FYNNEI. The CDR3 is 13 residues long. CDR3 coding DNA: TGTGCCAGCCGCCTAGGACAGGGAAACGGCTACACCTTC. The encoded protein is CASRLGQGNGYTF.

This clone was detected only once. The chain carries TRBV7-9 and TRBJ2-2; TRBD2 aligns across 7 bases. The CDR3 contains 16 residues. The V segment lost 1 base and the J segment 6 bases; nucleotides outside the gene matches: 8. The germline V gene encodes CDR1 SEHNR and CDR2 FQNEAQ (reference sequence). CDR3 sequence: CASSLEGTISAGELFF. The CDR3, as DNA: TGTGCCAGCAGCTTAGAGGGGACTATAAGCGCCGGGGAGCTGTTTTTT.

This sequence joins TRBV4-1 and TRBJ2-5; no definite D call. Germline-derived CDR1 and CDR2 are MGHRA and YSYEKL. The CDR3 has 12 amino acids. V was cut by 0 bases and J by 9 bases, with 8 bases left in between. The CDR3 nucleotides are TGCGCCAGCAGCCAAGATCTCGGTCCCCAGTACTTC. Translated: CASSQDLGPQYF.

The chain joins TRBV6-6 to TRBJ2-2, with 12 bases aligning to TRBD2. CDR1 is MNHNY, CDR2 SVGAGI, per germline (reference sequence). Trimming at V came to 5 bases and at J to 2 bases, leaving 0 bases not matched to a gene. The CDR3 is 15 residues long. The CDR3 DNA sequence: TGTGCCAGCAGTGGACTAGCGGGAAACACCGGGGAGCTGTTTTTT. Its protein is CASSGLAGNTGELFF.

The gene calls are TRBV7-8 and TRBJ2-7; 9 bases are a match to TRBD1. CDR1 and CDR2 (germline): SGHVS, FQNEAQ. The CDR3 spans 15 residues. The V and J ends lost 1 base and 5 bases, in that order; junction bases with no gene match: 6. The CDR3 here is CASSLGDRASHEQYF. CDR3 bases: TGTGCCAGCAGCTTAGGGGACAGGGCTTCCCACGAGCAGTACTTC.

The J gene is TRBJ1-3, the V gene TRBV5-6; 10 bases align to TRBD1. The V segment lost 3 bases and the J segment 0 bases; nucleotides outside the gene matches: 3. CDR3 length: 16 amino acids. The germline gives CDR1 SGHDT, CDR2 YYEEEE. CDR3 in DNA: TGTGCCAGCAGCTGGGGACAGGGGAGCTCTGGAAACACCATATATTTT. Translated: CASSWGQGSSGNTIYF.

J is TRBJ1-5 and V is TRBV19; D unresolved. The germline CDR1 and CDR2 sequences are LNHDA and SQIVND (reference sequence). V was trimmed by 10 bases and J by 0 bases, leaving 13 bases between them. This CDR3 contains 14 residues. The CDR3 sequence: CATGGDDSNQPQHF. In DNA, the CDR3 is TGTGCCACTGGAGGAGACGATAGCAATCAGCCCCAGCATTTT.

This chain joins TRBV30 and TRBJ2-7; a weak D match, TRBD1 (5 bases). Germline V gene data show CDR1 as GTSNPN and CDR2 as SVGIG (reference sequence). V shed 7 bases and J shed 0 bases, with 16 bases lying between them. The CDR3 is made up of 14 amino acids. The CDR3 reads CAYSPTETSYEQYF. CDR3 nucleotides: TGTGCCTACAGCCCGACAGAAACCTCCTACGAGCAGTACTTC.

This rearrangement joins TRBV13 to TRBJ2-1, with D maybe TRBD2 (8 bases). The ends were cut back, 5 bases at V and 6 bases at J, with 20 bases in the middle. Germline V gene sequence: CDR1 PRHDT, CDR2 FYEKMQ (reference sequence). The CDR3 is 16 residues long. The CDR3 region has the DNA TGTGCCAGCAGCCCCCGGGGGGGACAGAATATCAATGAGCAGTTCTTC. Its translation is CASSPRGGQNINEQFF.

This rearrangement joins TRBV15 to TRBJ1-2; TRBD1 might be the D (5 bases). The CDR3 extends over 14 amino acids. Per the germline V gene, CDR1 is LNHNV and CDR2 is YYDKDF (reference sequence). Trimming took off 1 base at V and 0 bases at J, with 6 bases between the two ends. The DNA for the CDR3 is TGTGCCACCAGCAGAGCAGGGTCTAACTATGGCTACACCTTC. Amino acids: CATSRAGSNYGYTF.

V usage is TRBV7-8 and J usage is TRBJ2-7; no firm D call. Germline CDR1 SGHVS, CDR2 FQNEAQ. The CDR3 consists of 14 residues. V was clipped by 2 bases and J by 4 bases, with 12 bases between them. CDR3 sequence: CASSLRGLDYEQYF. The CDR3 coding sequence is TGTGCCAGCAGCTTACGAGGATTAGATTACGAGCAGTACTTC.

The chain carries TRBV7-8 and TRBJ2-2; TRBD2 aligns across 11 bases. CDR1 SGHVS and CDR2 FQNEAQ come from the germline V gene. CDR3 length: 17 residues. With V trimmed by 5 bases and J by 4 bases, 9 bases remained unmatched. The CDR3: CASSLNSGGAITGELFF. The CDR3 coding sequence is TGTGCCAGCAGCCTGAATAGCGGGGGGGCTATCACCGGGGAGCTGTTTTTT.

The J gene is TRBJ2-7, the V gene TRBV6-6; 13 nucleotides agree with TRBD2. V dropped 6 bases and J dropped 8; count of bases not matched to a gene: 13. Germline values: CDR1 MNHNY, CDR2 SVGAGI (reference sequence). The length of the CDR3 is 16 residues. CDR3 in DNA: TGTGCCAGCAGACGAGGACTAGCGGGAGTAAAATACAAGCAGTACTTC. Protein: CASRRGLAGVKYKQYF.

The chain combines TRBV6-6 with TRBJ2-1, with D unclear. The CDR3 runs to 15 residues. Trimming removed 6 bases from V and 2 bases from J, with 14 bases in between. Germline V gives CDR1 MNHNY, CDR2 SVGAGI (reference sequence). The CDR3 DNA follows: TGTGCCAGCAGCCACCTAATACGGGCCTACAATGAGCAGTTCTTC. It is translated as CASSHLIRAYNEQFF.

The chain recombines TRBV11-2 with TRBJ2-1; 7 bases fit TRBD2. V lost 1 base, J lost 7 bases, and 7 bases stayed unmatched. CDR3 length equals 15 residues. The germline gives CDR1 SGHAT, CDR2 FQNNGV. The CDR3 DNA follows: TGTGCCAGCAGCTTAGGTCAGGGAGGGCGTAATGAGCAGTTCTTC. This gives the protein CASSLGQGGRNEQFF.

The chain is built from TRBV5-4 and TRBJ2-1; 8 nucleotides agree with TRBD2. CDR1 and CDR2 from the germline V gene are SGHNT and YYREEE (reference sequence). Trimming removed 0 bases from V and 3 bases from J; junction bases left unmatched: 5. This CDR3 region has 16 residues. CDR3 in DNA: TGTGCCAGCAGCTTGGGAACAAGCGGGAGCTACAATGAGCAGTTCTTC. This sequence encodes CASSLGTSGSYNEQFF.

The chain has TRBV5-6 and TRBJ1-4; D might be TRBD1 (6 bases). Germline V gene data show CDR1 as SGHDT and CDR2 as YYEEEE. There are 18 residues in the CDR3. The V end was cut by 0 bases, the J end by 0 bases, with 15 bases between. CDR3 nucleotides: TGTGCCAGCAGCTTGGGTCGCAGGGGCCCTGCAACTAATGAAAAACTGTTTTTT. Amino acid sequence: CASSLGRRGPATNEKLFF.

This clone is a singleton in its sample. V usage is TRBV27 and J usage is TRBJ1-2, with TRBD1 matching over 9 bases. The trim removed 0 bases at V and 4 bases at J, leaving 3 bases unmatched. The CDR3 totals 15 residues. Germline V CDR1 and CDR2: MNHEY, SMNVEV (reference sequence). This CDR3 reads CASSLSGQGSYGYTF. CDR3 in DNA: TGTGCCAGCAGTTTATCGGGACAGGGAAGCTATGGCTACACCTTC.

Notes on this clone: An end of the junction does not agree with germline; a read error may underlie this. The V and J genes are TRBV7-7 and TRBJ2-1; TRBD2 might be the D (5 bases). CDR1 is SSHAT, CDR2 FNYEAQ, per germline (reference sequence). This CDR3 is 15 amino acids long. The chain's CDR3 is CASSLVTSSYNEQFF. CDR3 nucleotides: TGTGCTAGCAGCTTAGTAACTAGCTCCTACAATGAGCAGTTCTTC.

The rearrangement links TRBV7-2 to TRBJ2-1; D may be TRBD2 (6 bases). The germline V gene has CDR1 SGHTA and CDR2 FQGNSA. The ends were cut back, 4 bases at V and 6 bases at J, with 13 bases in the middle. This CDR3 is 14 amino acids long. CDR3 amino acids: CASSSKGLLNEQFF. In DNA form, the CDR3 reads TGTGCCAGCAGCTCCAAGGGACTGCTCAATGAGCAGTTCTTC.

The rearrangement links TRBV6-5 to TRBJ2-7; 9 nucleotides line up with TRBD1. Trimming cost V 2 bases and J 7 bases; bases outside gene matches: 3. CDR1 MNHEY and CDR2 SVGAGI come from the germline V gene. The CDR3 is made up of 13 amino acids. Written as DNA, the CDR3 is TGTGCCAGCAGTTACGGCGGACAGGGGGAGCAGTACTTC. Its translation is CASSYGGQGEQYF.

V and J are TRBV19 and TRBJ1-2; D is perhaps TRBD1 (5 bases). CDR3 size: 16 residues. V lost 4 bases and J 2 bases, leaving 17 bases between the germline ends. The V gene's germline CDR1 is LNHDA and CDR2 SQIVND (reference sequence). The CDR3 DNA reads as TGTGCCAGTAGTACCCGCGGGGCCTCCGGCAACTATGGCTACACCTTC. Translation: CASSTRGASGNYGYTF.